The text below deals with one T cell receptor beta chain. Its antigen remains unidentified. The sample holds no much larger clone one base away, and base qualities are not on file. Libraries were made using RT-PCR. Sequencing used an Illumina HiSeq 2500. The public sequencing data were trimmed at Q25 with fastp and processed into clonotypes with MiXCR by TCRdb, which kept only in-frame beta chains. Each record represents a unique CDR3 protein, reported with the most common genes and DNA among its rows. A total of more than 400,000 distinct CDR3 sequences appear in this sample, over 9.5% of them only once. The ten largest clones add up to 12% of the sample. The sample's time point, from its label and the paper: more than 35 days after influenza vaccine administration. The CDR1 and CDR2 encoded by the germline V gene (reference sequence) are SEHNR and FQNEAQ. Trimming removed 0 bases from V and 2 bases from J, leaving 9 bases between the germline ends. Spanning cysteine to phenylalanine, the CDR3 consists of 15 amino acids. Only the CDR3 DNA stays, 45 bases, in frame from base 1.

The data originate from a study of response to subunit inactivated influenza vaccine (dated by TCRdb to the late 2010s). Background for the entire study: Deep quantitative T cell receptor repertoire profiling was used in the study to track responses to a trivalent subunit inactivated influenza vaccine.

Findings and caveats that apply to the study as a whole: It was suggested by the authors that each seasonal influenza vaccination may recruit only a limited number of new T cells.

The sequence is built from TRBV7-9 and TRBJ2-3, with the D segment identity uncertain. The clonotype was recovered from a man aged 50 to 59 who received an inactivated influenza vaccine. Donor details come from another sample of the same person, matched by shared clones. Material: PBMCs from blood, obtained 35 to 45 days after vaccination. The CDR3 protein is CASSLATWNTDTQYF. At the DNA level, the sequence is TGTGCCAGCAGCTTAGCGACATGGAACACAGATACGCAGTATTTT.